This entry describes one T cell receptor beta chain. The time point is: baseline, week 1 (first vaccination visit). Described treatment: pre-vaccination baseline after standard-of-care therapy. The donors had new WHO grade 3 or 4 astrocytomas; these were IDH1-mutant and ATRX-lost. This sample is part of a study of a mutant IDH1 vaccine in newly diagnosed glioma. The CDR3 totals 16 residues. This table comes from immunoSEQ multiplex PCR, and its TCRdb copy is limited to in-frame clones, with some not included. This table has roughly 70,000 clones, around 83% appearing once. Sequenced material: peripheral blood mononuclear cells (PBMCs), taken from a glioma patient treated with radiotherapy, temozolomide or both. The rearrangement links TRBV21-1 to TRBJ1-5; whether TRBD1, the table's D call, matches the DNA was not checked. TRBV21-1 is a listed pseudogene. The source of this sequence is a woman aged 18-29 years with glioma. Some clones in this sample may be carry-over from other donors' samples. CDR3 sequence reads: CASVQTDTRSNQPQHF. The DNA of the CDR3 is TGTGCCAGCGTCCAAACGGACACCCGTAGCAATCAGCCCCAGCATTTT.